The 13 T cell receptor beta chains presented below share a single source sample, sequenced in a study of blood T cell repertoires in COVID-19. Sequencing used immunoSEQ multiplex PCR; TCRdb keeps in-frame clones, though not all of them. The table records over 400,000 clones, 70% to 90% of them present only once. The specimen was peripheral blood. These TCRs come from a woman aged 25 to 39 with active or convalescent COVID-19.

The chain has TRBV6-1 and TRBJ1-6; D not resolved. The CDR3 has 15 amino acids. Germline values: CDR1 MNHNS, CDR2 SASEGT. Trimming removed 3 bases at V and 5 bases at J, with 11 bases between. The CDR3 DNA reads as TGTGCCAGCAGTGATGGTTCAGCGGATAATTCACCCCTCCACTTT. Translation: CASSDGSADNSPLHF.

In this sample, this clone turned up once. V usage is TRBV11-2 and J usage is TRBJ1-1, with TRBD1 matching over 7 bases. The V segment lost 0 bases and the J segment 5 bases; nucleotides outside the gene matches: 9. Germline V lookup: CDR1 SGHAT, CDR2 FQNNGV. The CDR3 sequence is 16 residues long. The chain's CDR3 is CASSLDLGQATTEAFF. CDR3 DNA: TGTGCCAGCAGCTTAGATCTCGGACAGGCAACAACTGAAGCTTTCTTT.

V is TRBV27 and J is TRBJ1-1; a weak D match, TRBD1 (5 bases). V gave up 3 bases and J gave up 0 bases, with 14 bases separating them. Germline values: CDR1 MNHEY, CDR2 SMNVEV (reference sequence). The CDR3 has 16 amino acids. Here the CDR3 reads CASSFGPKGLNTEAFF. DNA for the CDR3: TGTGCCAGCAGTTTTGGCCCCAAGGGGTTGAACACTGAAGCTTTCTTT.

This chain joins TRBV6-5 and TRBJ2-5; D may be TRBD2 (6 bases). Germline CDR1 reads MNHEY; CDR2 reads SVGAGI. V was shortened by 5 bases and J by 0 bases, with 13 bases between the two germline ends. The CDR3 extends over 15 amino acids. The CDR3 here is CASSPNRENQETQYF. The CDR3 DNA reads as TGTGCCAGCAGTCCAAACCGGGAGAACCAAGAGACCCAGTACTTC.

This clone was found once. The V gene is TRBV5-5, the J gene TRBJ1-3; TRBD1 is a possible D gene (5 bases). The V gene lost 0 bases and the J gene lost 4 bases, with 11 bases spanning the gap. This CDR3 comprises 15 residues. Looked up from germline, CDR1 is SGHKS and CDR2 is YYEKEE (reference sequence). For the CDR3, the DNA is TGTGCCAGCAGCTTGGGGGTCCAGGGCGGAAACACCATATATTTT. Its translation: CASSLGVQGGNTIYF.

This clone appeared a single time. The chain links TRBV5-1 to TRBJ2-4, with 7 bases lining up with TRBD1. CDR1 is SGHRS and CDR2 is YFSETQ in the germline V gene. With 3 bases clipped from V and 0 bases from J, the junction kept 12 bases outside the gene matches. This CDR3 is 18 amino acids long. The chain's CDR3 is CASSSTPGQMLAKNIQYF. CDR3 sequence (DNA): TGCGCCAGCAGCTCTACGCCGGGACAGATGTTAGCCAAAAACATTCAGTACTTC.

CDR3 in amino acids: CATSRDLETQYF. The CDR3, as DNA: TGTGCCACCAGCAGAGATCTGGAGACCCAGTACTTC. V gene TRBV15 combines with J gene TRBJ2-5; D gene unclear. The germline V gene encodes CDR1 LNHNV and CDR2 YYDKDF (reference sequence). The CDR3 loop spans 12 amino acids. V dropped 0 bases and J dropped 5 bases, with 4 bases sitting between them.

This clone was detected once. The chain links TRBV4-2 to TRBJ1-1; 7 nucleotides line up with TRBD1. V was pared by 8 bases and J by 8 bases, with 11 bases of the junction left unmatched. The CDR3 spans 13 residues. Per the germline V gene, CDR1 is LGHNA and CDR2 is YNFKEQ. The CDR3 DNA reads as TGTGCCAGCTTAGGGATCAGGGGGAGCGAAGCTTTCTTT. Amino acids: CASLGIRGSEAFF.

This chain joins TRBV6-4 and TRBJ2-1, with 7 nucleotides matching TRBD2. This CDR3 contains 14 residues. In germline, CDR1 is MRHNA, CDR2 SNTAGT. Trimming took 10 bases from V and 3 from J; bases not matched to a gene: 9. The CDR3 DNA follows: TGTGCCACCCTGGGAGCGGGGTACTACAATGAGCAGTTCTTC. It encodes CATLGAGYYNEQFF.

This clone turned up a few times. The chain uses TRBV6-5 and TRBJ2-1; 7 nucleotides match TRBD2. The CDR3 is 15 amino acids. The ends lost 6 bases at V and 8 bases at J; junction bases unmatched: 13. The germline gives CDR1 MNHEY, CDR2 SVGAGI. CDR3 sequence: CASRVVGGPNDEQFF. In DNA, the CDR3 is TGTGCCAGCAGGGTAGTGGGAGGGCCTAACGATGAGCAGTTCTTC.

The sample holds a few counts of this clone. The rearrangement joins TRBV18 to TRBJ1-2; TRBD1 matches at 7 bases. With 2 bases clipped from V and 4 bases from J, the junction kept 7 bases outside the gene matches. The CDR3 has 15 residues. CDR1 and CDR2 from the germline V gene are KGHSH and LQKENI. The CDR3: CASSPDETGSYGYTF. In nucleotides, the CDR3 is TGTGCCAGCTCACCAGACGAGACAGGGTCCTATGGCTACACCTTC.

The genes are TRBV7-9 and TRBJ1-5; D is uncertain. The germline CDR1 and CDR2 sequences are SEHNR and FQNEAQ (reference sequence). The CDR3 spans 12 residues. V lost 3 bases, J lost 4 bases, and 4 bases lay in between. CDR3 nucleotide sequence: TGTGCCAGCAGCTTCCCTAATCAGCCCCAGCATTTT. This sequence encodes CASSFPNQPQHF.

This clone was found once. The V and J genes are TRBV12-3 or TRBV12-4 and TRBJ1-1, with a possible D match to TRBD1 (6 bases). This CDR3 spans 13 amino acids. Trimming removed 5 bases from V and 6 bases from J, with 13 bases in between. The CDR3 sequence: CASSNTGSAEAFF. CDR3 nucleotides: TGTGCCAGCAGTAACACAGGGTCGGCTGAAGCTTTCTTT.